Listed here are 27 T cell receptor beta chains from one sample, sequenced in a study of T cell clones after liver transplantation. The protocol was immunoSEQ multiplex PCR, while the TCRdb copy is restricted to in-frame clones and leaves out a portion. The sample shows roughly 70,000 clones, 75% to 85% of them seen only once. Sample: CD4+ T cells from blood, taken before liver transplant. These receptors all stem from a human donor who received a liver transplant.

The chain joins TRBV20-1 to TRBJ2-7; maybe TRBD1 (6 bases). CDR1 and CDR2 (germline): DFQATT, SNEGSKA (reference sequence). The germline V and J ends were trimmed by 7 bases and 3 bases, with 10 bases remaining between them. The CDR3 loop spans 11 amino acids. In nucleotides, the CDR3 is TGCAGTGGTGACAGGTTCTACGAGCAGTACTTC. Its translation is CSGDRFYEQYF.

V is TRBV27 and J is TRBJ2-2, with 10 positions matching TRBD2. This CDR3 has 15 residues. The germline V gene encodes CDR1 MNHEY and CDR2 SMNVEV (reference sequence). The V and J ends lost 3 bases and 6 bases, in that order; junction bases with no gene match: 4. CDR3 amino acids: CASSFRSGRPGELFF. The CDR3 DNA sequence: TGTGCCAGCAGTTTCCGTAGCGGGAGGCCCGGGGAGCTGTTTTTT.

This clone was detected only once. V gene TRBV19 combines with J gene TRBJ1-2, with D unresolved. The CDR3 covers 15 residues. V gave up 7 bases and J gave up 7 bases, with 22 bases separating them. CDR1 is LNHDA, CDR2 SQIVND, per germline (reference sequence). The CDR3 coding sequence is TGTGCCAGTACCCCGAGAGAGGCAGCCTTAAGTGGCTACACCTTC. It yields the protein CASTPREAALSGYTF.

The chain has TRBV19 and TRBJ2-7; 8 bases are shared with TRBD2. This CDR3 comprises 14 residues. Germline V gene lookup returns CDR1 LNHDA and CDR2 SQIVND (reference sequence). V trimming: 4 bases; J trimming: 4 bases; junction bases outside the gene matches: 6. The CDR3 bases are TGTGCCAGTAGTAGGCTAGCGGGTCTTTACGAGCAGTACTTC. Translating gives CASSRLAGLYEQYF.

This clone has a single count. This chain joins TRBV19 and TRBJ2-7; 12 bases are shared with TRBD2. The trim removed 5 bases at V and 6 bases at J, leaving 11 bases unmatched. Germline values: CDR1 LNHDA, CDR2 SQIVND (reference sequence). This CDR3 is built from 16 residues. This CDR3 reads CASSVGLAGGRAEQYF. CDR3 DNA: TGTGCCAGTAGTGTGGGACTAGCGGGTGGCCGGGCCGAGCAGTACTTC.

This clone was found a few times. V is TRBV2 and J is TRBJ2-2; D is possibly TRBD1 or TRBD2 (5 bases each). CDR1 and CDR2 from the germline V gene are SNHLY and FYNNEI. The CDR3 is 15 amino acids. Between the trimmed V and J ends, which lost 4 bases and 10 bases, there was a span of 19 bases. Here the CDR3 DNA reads TGTGCCAGCAGTGGGACCTGGGGCCTACGGGAGGAGCTGTTTTTT. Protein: CASSGTWGLREELFF.

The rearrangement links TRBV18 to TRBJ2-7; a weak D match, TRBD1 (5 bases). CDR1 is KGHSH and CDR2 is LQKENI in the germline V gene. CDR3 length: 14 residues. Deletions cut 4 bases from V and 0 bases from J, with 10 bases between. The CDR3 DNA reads TGTGCCAGCTCACTAACGACAGCCTCCTACGAGCAGTACTTC. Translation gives CASSLTTASYEQYF.

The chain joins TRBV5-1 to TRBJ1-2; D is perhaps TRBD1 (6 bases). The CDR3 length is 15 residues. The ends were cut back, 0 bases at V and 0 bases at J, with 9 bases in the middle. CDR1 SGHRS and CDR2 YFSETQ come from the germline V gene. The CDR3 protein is CASSLGGGANYGYTF. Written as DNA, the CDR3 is TGCGCCAGCAGCTTGGGAGGGGGTGCTAACTATGGCTACACCTTC.

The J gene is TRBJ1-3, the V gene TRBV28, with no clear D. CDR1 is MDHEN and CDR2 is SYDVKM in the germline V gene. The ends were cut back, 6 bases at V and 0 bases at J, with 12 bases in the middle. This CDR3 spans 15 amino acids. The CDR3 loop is CASRPDHNSGNTIYF. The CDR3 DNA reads TGTGCCAGCAGGCCGGACCATAACTCTGGAAACACCATATATTTT.

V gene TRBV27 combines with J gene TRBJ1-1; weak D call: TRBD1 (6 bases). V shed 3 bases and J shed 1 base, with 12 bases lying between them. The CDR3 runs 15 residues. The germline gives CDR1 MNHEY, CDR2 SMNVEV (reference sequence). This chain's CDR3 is CASSLAGTQNTEAFF. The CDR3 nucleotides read TGTGCCAGCAGTTTGGCCGGGACACAGAACACTGAAGCTTTCTTT.

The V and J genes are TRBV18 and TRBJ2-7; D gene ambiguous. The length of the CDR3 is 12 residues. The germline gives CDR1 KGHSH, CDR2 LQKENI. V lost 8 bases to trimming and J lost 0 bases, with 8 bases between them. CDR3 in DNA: TGTGCCAGCCCTGACCACTCCTACGAGCAGTACTTC. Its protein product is CASPDHSYEQYF.

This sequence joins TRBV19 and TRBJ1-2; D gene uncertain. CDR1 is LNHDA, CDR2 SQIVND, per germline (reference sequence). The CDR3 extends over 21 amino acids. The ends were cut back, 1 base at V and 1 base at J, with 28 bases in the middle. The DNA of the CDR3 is TGTGCCAGTAGTATAGTAGGATACAACAGAGAGTTTATAACGAATAACTATGGCTACACCTTC. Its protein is CASSIVGYNREFITNNYGYTF.

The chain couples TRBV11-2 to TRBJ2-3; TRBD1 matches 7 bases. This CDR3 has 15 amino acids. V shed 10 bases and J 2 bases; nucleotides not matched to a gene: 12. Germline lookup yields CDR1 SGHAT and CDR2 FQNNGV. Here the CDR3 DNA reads TGTGCCACCGCCACGATCAGGGGGACCACAGATACGCAGTATTTT. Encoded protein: CATATIRGTTDTQYF.

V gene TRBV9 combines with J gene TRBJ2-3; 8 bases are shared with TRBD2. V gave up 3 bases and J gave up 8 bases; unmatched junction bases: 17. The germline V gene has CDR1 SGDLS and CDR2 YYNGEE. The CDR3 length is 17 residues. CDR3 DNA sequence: TGTGCCAGCAGCGAGAGGCCGTCAGCGGGAGAGGGGACTACGCAGTATTTT. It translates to CASSERPSAGEGTTQYF.

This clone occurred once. The CDR3 is CASSGDSVNYGYTF. As DNA, the CDR3 is TGCGCCAGCAGCGGGGACAGTGTTAACTATGGCTACACCTTC. The chain recombines TRBV5-1 with TRBJ1-2; 7 positions agree with TRBD1. J was trimmed by 1 base and V by 4 bases; bases with no gene match: 4. The germline CDR1 and CDR2 sequences are SGHRS and YFSETQ. This CDR3 has 14 residues.

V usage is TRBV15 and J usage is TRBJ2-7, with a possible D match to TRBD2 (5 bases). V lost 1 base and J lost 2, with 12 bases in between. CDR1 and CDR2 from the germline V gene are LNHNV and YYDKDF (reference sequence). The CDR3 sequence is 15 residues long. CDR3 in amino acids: CATSRGGADAYEQYF. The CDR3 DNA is TGTGCCACCAGCAGAGGAGGAGCGGATGCCTACGAGCAGTACTTC.

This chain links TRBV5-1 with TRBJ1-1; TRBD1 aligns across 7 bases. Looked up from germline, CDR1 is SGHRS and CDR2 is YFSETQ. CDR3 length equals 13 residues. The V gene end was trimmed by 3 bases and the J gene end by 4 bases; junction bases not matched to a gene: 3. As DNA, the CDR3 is TGCGCCAGCAGCTCAGGACAGGCCACTGAAGCTTTCTTT. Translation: CASSSGQATEAFF.

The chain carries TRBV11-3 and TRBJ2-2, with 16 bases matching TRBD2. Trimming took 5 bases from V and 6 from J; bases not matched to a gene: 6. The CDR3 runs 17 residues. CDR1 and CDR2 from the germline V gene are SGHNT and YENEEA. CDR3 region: CASSAGTSGRASGELFF. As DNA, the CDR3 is TGTGCCAGCAGCGCCGGGACTAGCGGGAGGGCTTCCGGGGAGCTGTTTTTT.

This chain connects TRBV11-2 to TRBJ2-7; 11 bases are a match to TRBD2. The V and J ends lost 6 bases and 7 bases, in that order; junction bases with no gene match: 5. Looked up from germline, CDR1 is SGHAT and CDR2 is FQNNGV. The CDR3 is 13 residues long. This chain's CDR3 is CASRLAGVKEQYF. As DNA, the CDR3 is TGTGCCAGCAGACTAGCGGGAGTAAAGGAGCAGTACTTC.

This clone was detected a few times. CDR3 region: CASSYFGQPLGNEQFF. The CDR3, as DNA: TGTGCCAGCTCATATTTCGGACAGCCCCTAGGGAATGAGCAGTTCTTC. The gene calls are TRBV18 and TRBJ2-1; TRBD1 is a possible D gene (6 bases). The length of the CDR3 is 16 residues. V was clipped by 5 bases and J by 7 bases, with 21 bases between them. The germline V gene encodes CDR1 KGHSH and CDR2 LQKENI.

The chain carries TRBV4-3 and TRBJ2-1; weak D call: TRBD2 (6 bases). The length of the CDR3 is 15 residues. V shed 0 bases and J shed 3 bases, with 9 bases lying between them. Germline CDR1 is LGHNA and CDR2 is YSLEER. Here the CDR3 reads CASSQDAGFYNEQFF. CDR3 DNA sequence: TGCGCCAGCAGCCAAGATGCGGGATTCTACAATGAGCAGTTCTTC.

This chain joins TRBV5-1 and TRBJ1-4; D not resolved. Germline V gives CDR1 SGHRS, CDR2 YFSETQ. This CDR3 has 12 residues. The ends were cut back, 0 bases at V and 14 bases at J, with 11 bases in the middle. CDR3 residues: CASSLEGRGLFF. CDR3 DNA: TGCGCCAGCAGCTTGGAGGGCCGAGGCCTGTTTTTT.

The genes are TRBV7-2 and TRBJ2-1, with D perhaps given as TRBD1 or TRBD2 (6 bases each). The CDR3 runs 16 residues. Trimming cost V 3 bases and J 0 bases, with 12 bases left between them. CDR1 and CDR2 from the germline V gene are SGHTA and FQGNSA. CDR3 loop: CASSFSGAGSYNEQFF. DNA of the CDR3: TGTGCCAGCAGCTTCTCGGGGGCGGGCTCCTACAATGAGCAGTTCTTC.

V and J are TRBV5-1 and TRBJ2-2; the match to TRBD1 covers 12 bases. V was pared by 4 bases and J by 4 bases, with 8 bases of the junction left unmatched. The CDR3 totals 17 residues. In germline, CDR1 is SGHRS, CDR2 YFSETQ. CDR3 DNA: TGCGCCAGCAGCCGTACCGGGACAGGGGGCCGCACCGGGGAGCTGTTTTTT. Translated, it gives CASSRTGTGGRTGELFF.

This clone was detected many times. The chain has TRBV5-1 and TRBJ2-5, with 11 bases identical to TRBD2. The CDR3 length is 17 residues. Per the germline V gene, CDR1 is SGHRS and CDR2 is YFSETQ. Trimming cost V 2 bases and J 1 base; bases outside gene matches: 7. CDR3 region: CASSFGNSGRVQETQYF. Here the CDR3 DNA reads TGCGCCAGCAGCTTCGGGAATAGCGGGAGGGTCCAAGAGACCCAGTACTTC.

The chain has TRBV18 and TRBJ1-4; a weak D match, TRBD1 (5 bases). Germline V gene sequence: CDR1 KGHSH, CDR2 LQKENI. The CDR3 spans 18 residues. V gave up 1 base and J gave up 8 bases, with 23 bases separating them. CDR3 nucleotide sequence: TGTGCCAGCTCACCACTTGATTCCGCGTCCCCGGCAGGGGAAAAACTGTTTTTT. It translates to CASSPLDSASPAGEKLFF.

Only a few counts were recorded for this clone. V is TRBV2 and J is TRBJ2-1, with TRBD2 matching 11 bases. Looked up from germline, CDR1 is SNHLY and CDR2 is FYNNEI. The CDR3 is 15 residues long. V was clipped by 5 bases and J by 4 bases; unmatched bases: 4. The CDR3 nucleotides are TGTGCCAGCAGTAAGACTAGCGGGATATACAATGAGCAGTTCTTC. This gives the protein CASSKTSGIYNEQFF.